The present T cell receptor (beta chain) was sequenced within a study of T cell responses to AZD1222 COVID-19 vaccine. Study-level results: Spike-specific TCR breadth rose after two AZD1222 doses, and depth rose as well.

In regard to this clone: The antigen is not known.

TCRdb's table, derived via immunoSEQ multiplex PCR, lists solely in-frame clones and lacks some. The repertoire includes some 120,000 clones, approximately 86% of them detected once, and about 3% sits in the top ten. The CDR3 contains 17 residues. Germline CDR1 is KGHSH and CDR2 is LQKENI. The junction had 20 bases not matched to a gene; V was cut back by 6 bases and J by 7 bases. This receptor was taken from an adult who received the AZD1222 COVID-19 vaccine. The V and J genes are TRBV18 and TRBJ1-2; 7 nucleotides agree with TRBD1. This specimen consisted of peripheral blood, obtained 28 days after the second AZD1222 dose. For the CDR3, the DNA is TGTGCCAGCTCCCCCACAAACTTCATACAGGGGCGAGGTGGCTACACCTTC. Its protein product is CASSPTNFIQGRGGYTF.